Presented here are 32 T cell receptor beta chains from one specimen sequenced in a study of CD8+CD57+ T cells in acquired aplastic anemia. Those patients picked for sequencing had displayed CD8+CD57+ cell expansion on flow cytometry. TCR beta VDJ combinations and CDR3 sequences were profiled from genomic DNA. TCRdb used MiXCR to reprocess the reads, holding one entry per CDR3 protein. The data contain fewer than 85,000 distinct CDR3 sequences, 70% of them singletons. Input material: sorted CD4+, CD8+, or CD8+CD57+ T cells (not recorded which) from PBMCs. The receptors stem from a human donor with aplastic anemia.

The V and J genes are TRBV20-1 and TRBJ2-4, with D perhaps TRBD1 or TRBD2 (5 bases each). Germline CDR1 reads DFQATT; CDR2 reads SNEGSKA (reference sequence). Trimming stripped 6 bases from V and 9 bases from J, with 18 bases between. CDR3 size: 13 residues. CDR3 sequence: CSAHRDVDRIQYF. The CDR3 coding sequence is TGCAGTGCGCACCGGGACGTAGATCGCATTCAGTACTTC.

This clonotype was counted a few times. The chain uses TRBV15 and TRBJ2-5; D is perhaps TRBD2 (5 bases). This CDR3 spans 14 amino acids. CDR1 LNHNV and CDR2 YYDKDF come from the germline V gene (reference sequence). The germline V and J ends were trimmed by 1 base and 1 base, with 7 bases remaining between them. CDR3 DNA sequence: TGTGCCACCAGCAGAGTTACTAGCCAAGAGACCCAGTACTTC. Amino acid sequence: CATSRVTSQETQYF. The whole variable domain, remainder taken from reference TRBV15 and TRBJ2-5, is DAMVIQNPRYQVTQFGKPVTLSCSQTLNHNVMYWYQQKSSQAPKLLFHYYDKDFNNEADTPDNFQSRRPNTSFCFLDIRSPGLGDTAMYLCATSRVTSQETQYFGPGTRLLVL.

The V and J genes are TRBV29-1 and TRBJ2-1; 8 bases are shared with TRBD1. The CDR3 has 15 residues. The germline gives CDR1 SQVTM, CDR2 ANQGSEA. J gave up 5 bases and V 6 bases, and 12 bases lay outside the gene matches. CDR3 coding DNA: TGCAGCGTGCCGGGACAGGCTAACCTAAACAATGAGCAGTTCTTC. It translates to CSVPGQANLNNEQFF.

This chain joins TRBV4-3 and TRBJ2-7; unclear D gene. Germline CDR1 and CDR2: LGHNA and YSLEER. CDR3 size: 13 residues. Trimming removed 0 bases from V and 7 bases from J, with 10 bases in between. The CDR3 spells CASSQDRPWEQYF. Here the CDR3 DNA reads TGCGCCAGCAGCCAAGATAGGCCATGGGAGCAGTACTTC.

This clonotype was observed at least ten times. The CDR3 DNA follows: TGCGCCAGCAGCCAAGATCAAGCAGGGCTTGGGGCCAACGTCCTGACTTTC. Its translation is CASSQDQAGLGANVLTF. The chain is built from TRBV4-1 and TRBJ2-6, with D possibly matching TRBD1 (5 bases). Trimming shortened V by 0 bases and J by 3 bases, and 12 bases separated the two germline ends. Germline values: CDR1 MGHRA, CDR2 YSYEKL. This CDR3 has 17 amino acids.

The chain joins TRBV10-3 to TRBJ2-7; possibly TRBD1 for D (6 bases). V lost 6 bases to trimming and J lost 0 bases, with 15 bases between them. The length of the CDR3 is 15 residues. CDR1 ENHRY and CDR2 SYGVKD come from the germline V gene. CDR3 nucleotide sequence: TGTGCCATCAGCGAATCCTCACAGGGCTCCTACGAGCAGTACTTC. This translates into CAISESSQGSYEQYF.

The chain links TRBV7-2 to TRBJ2-5, with 7 bases lining up with TRBD2. This CDR3 has 16 residues. V lost 1 base, J lost 4 bases, and 9 bases stayed unmatched. Per the germline V gene, CDR1 is SGHTA and CDR2 is FQGNSA. The CDR3 DNA reads TGTGCCAGCAGCTTAGAGGGAGGGGCGGCGGCAGAGACCCAGTACTTC. Translation gives CASSLEGGAAAETQYF.

The J gene is TRBJ2-1, the V gene TRBV29-1; the D is unclear. Trimming took off 7 bases at V and 1 base at J, with 8 bases between the two ends. Germline values: CDR1 SQVTM, CDR2 ANQGSEA. CDR3 size: 12 residues. The CDR3 spells CSGVSSYNEQFF. The CDR3 DNA reads TGCAGCGGAGTCTCTTCCTACAATGAGCAGTTCTTC.

This chain links TRBV10-3 with TRBJ1-3; D is undetermined. CDR3 length: 13 amino acids. V was shortened by 6 bases and J by 0 bases, with 6 bases between the two germline ends. Germline loops: CDR1 ENHRY, CDR2 SYGVKD. The CDR3 DNA follows: TGTGCCATCAGCACTAACTCTGGAAACACCATATATTTT. This codes for CAISTNSGNTIYF.

V is TRBV20-1 and J is TRBJ1-3; TRBD1 might be the D (6 bases). The CDR3 is made up of 17 amino acids. Trimming stripped 6 bases from V and 0 bases from J, with 21 bases between. Germline CDR1 is DFQATT and CDR2 is SNEGSKA (reference sequence). Written as DNA, the CDR3 is TGCAGTGCCTTTAAGAGGGGGGGGCACCTCTCTGGAAACACCATATATTTT. This translates into CSAFKRGGHLSGNTIYF.

The DNA of the CDR3 is TGTGCCAGCAGTGTAACTAGCGGGGTGGGGAACATTCAGTACTTC. Its translation: CASSVTSGVGNIQYF. The chain is built from TRBV2 and TRBJ2-4; 10 bases align to TRBD2. The CDR3 sequence is 15 residues long. Trimming cost V 4 bases and J 7 bases; bases outside gene matches: 7. Per germline, CDR1 SNHLY and CDR2 FYNNEI. Drawing the rest from reference TRBV2 and TRBJ2-4, the complete variable domain is EPEVTQTPSHQVTQMGQEVILRCVPISNHLYFYWYRQILGQKVEFLVSFYNNEISEKSEIFDDQFSVERPDGSNFTLKIRSTKLEDSAMYFCASSVTSGVGNIQYFGAGTRLSVL.

The chain uses TRBV7-8 and TRBJ2-5; no clear D. This CDR3 is 14 amino acids long. CDR1 and CDR2 (germline): SGHVS, FQNEAQ. Trimming left V 3 bases short and J 8 bases short, with 16 bases between. This CDR3 is CASSFGIGVETQYF. Here the CDR3 DNA reads TGTGCCAGCAGCTTTGGTATTGGAGTAGAAACCCAGTACTTC.

This chain joins TRBV7-6 and TRBJ2-7, with TRBD2 matching 13 bases. This CDR3 spans 13 amino acids. The junction had 3 bases not matched to a gene; V was cut back by 6 bases and J by 7 bases. The germline V gene has CDR1 SGHVS and CDR2 FNYEAQ. The CDR3 is CASSGLAGEEQYF. The CDR3, as DNA: TGTGCCAGCAGTGGACTAGCGGGGGAGGAGCAGTACTTC. The complete variable domain, with remaining parts taken from reference TRBV7-6 and TRBJ2-7, reads GAGVSQSPRYKVTKRGQDVALRCDPISGHVSLYWYRQALGQGPEFLTYFNYEAQQDKSGLPNDRFSAERPEGSISTLTIQRTEQRDSAMYRCASSGLAGEEQYFGPGTRLTVT.

The rearrangement links TRBV2 to TRBJ1-5, with a possible D match to TRBD1 (6 bases). The CDR3 runs 15 residues. V lost 2 bases and J 1 base, leaving 9 bases between the germline ends. Germline-derived CDR1 and CDR2 are SNHLY and FYNNEI. The CDR3 bases are TGTGCCAGCAGTGAAAATACAGGGAGCAATCAGCCCCAGCATTTT. Protein sequence: CASSENTGSNQPQHF. Full variable domain (missing parts from reference TRBV2 and TRBJ1-5): EPEVTQTPSHQVTQMGQEVILRCVPISNHLYFYWYRQILGQKVEFLVSFYNNEISEKSEIFDDQFSVERPDGSNFTLKIRSTKLEDSAMYFCASSENTGSNQPQHFGDGTRLSIL.

This clonotype was detected a few times. The chain combines TRBV2 with TRBJ2-7; D assignment may be TRBD1 or TRBD2 (5 bases each). V was shortened by 6 bases and J by 5 bases, with 17 bases between the two germline ends. From germline, CDR1 is SNHLY and CDR2 FYNNEI. The CDR3 has 14 residues. The CDR3: CASSPGRHKDEQYF. CDR3 nucleotide sequence: TGTGCCAGCAGCCCGGGACGACATAAGGACGAGCAGTACTTC. The variable domain in full, with the rest retrieved from reference TRBV2 and TRBJ2-7, is EPEVTQTPSHQVTQMGQEVILRCVPISNHLYFYWYRQILGQKVEFLVSFYNNEISEKSEIFDDQFSVERPDGSNFTLKIRSTKLEDSAMYFCASSPGRHKDEQYFGPGTRLTVT.

V gene TRBV6-1 combines with J gene TRBJ2-7, with D unresolved. With 5 bases removed from V and 3 bases from J, the gap between germline ends came to 17 bases. This CDR3 has 15 amino acids. Germline V lookup: CDR1 MNHNS, CDR2 SASEGT. CDR3 amino acids: CASSPEVSVHYEQYF. The DNA for the CDR3 is TGTGCCAGCAGTCCGGAAGTGAGTGTTCACTACGAGCAGTACTTC.

There are a few counts of this clonotype. The chain links TRBV15 to TRBJ1-1, with a weak D call TRBD1 (5 bases). The CDR3 runs to 12 residues. Germline CDR1 is LNHNV and CDR2 is YYDKDF (reference sequence). V gave up 3 bases and J gave up 10 bases, with 12 bases separating them. The CDR3 coding sequence is TGTGCCACCAGCAGTGCGTCGGGGCCAGCTTTCTTT. Its translation: CATSSASGPAFF.

The chain uses TRBV13 and TRBJ2-2, with TRBD1 as a possible D gene (6 bases). In germline, CDR1 is PRHDT, CDR2 FYEKMQ (reference sequence). The CDR3 covers 16 residues. The ends were cut back, 5 bases at V and 0 bases at J, with 13 bases in the middle. The chain's CDR3 is CASSPRDNANTGELFF. The CDR3 DNA is TGTGCCAGCAGCCCCCGGGACAACGCGAACACCGGGGAGCTGTTTTTT.

The V gene is TRBV4-3, the J gene TRBJ1-4; D uncertain. Deletions cut 1 base from V and 4 bases from J, with 13 bases between. The CDR3 extends over 16 amino acids. Germline V gene data show CDR1 as LGHNA and CDR2 as YSLEER. DNA of the CDR3: TGCGCCAGCAGCCAAGGTTTAGGTCCAAGTAATGAAAAACTGTTTTTT. Amino acid sequence: CASSQGLGPSNEKLFF.

The chain uses TRBV11-2 and TRBJ2-7; D possibly corresponds to TRBD1 (5 bases). The V and J ends lost 3 bases and 5 bases respectively, with 11 bases between them. Germline V gives CDR1 SGHAT, CDR2 FQNNGV. This CDR3 region has 13 residues. The chain's CDR3 is CASSLEGADEQYF. CDR3 sequence (DNA): TGTGCCAGCAGCTTGGAAGGGGCCGACGAGCAGTACTTC.

This clonotype was observed a few times. The chain recombines TRBV15 with TRBJ2-7; 8 bases fit TRBD2. The CDR3 contains 17 residues. Germline CDR1 is LNHNV and CDR2 is YYDKDF (reference sequence). J gave up 2 bases and V 0 bases, and 9 bases lay outside the gene matches. CDR3 amino acids: CATSRDRVAGGTYEQYF. The CDR3, as DNA: TGTGCCACCAGCAGAGATCGGGTGGCGGGGGGAACCTACGAGCAGTACTTC.

Note on this clonotype: Its ends do not fully match the called genes, so a read error is possible. This chain links TRBV6-2 or TRBV6-3 with TRBJ1-1; D is perhaps TRBD1 (5 bases). The CDR3 is 12 residues long. Germline CDR1 and CDR2: MNHEY and SVGEGT. In DNA, the CDR3 is TGTGCCAGCAGTTACGGGGCAGCGGAAGCTTTCTTC. Residues: CASSYGAAEAFF.

The J gene is TRBJ1-4, the V gene TRBV9; D is undetermined. Germline V CDR1 and CDR2: SGDLS, YYNGEE. The CDR3 sequence is 14 residues long. V lost 2 bases to trimming and J lost 6 bases, with 11 bases between them. In DNA form, the CDR3 reads TGTGCCAGCAGCGTGCGCTCTCGCGATGAAAAACTGTTTTTT. This codes for CASSVRSRDEKLFF.

CDR3 region: CASSPDGQETQYF. The CDR3 DNA reads TGTGCCAGCAGCCCTGACGGACAAGAGACCCAGTACTTC. The V gene is TRBV7-9, the J gene TRBJ2-5; D is ambiguous. Deletions cut 5 bases from V and 2 bases from J, with 9 bases between. CDR1 is SEHNR, CDR2 FQNEAQ, per germline (reference sequence). The CDR3 totals 13 residues.

This chain joins TRBV7-9 and TRBJ2-3; possible D gene TRBD2, 5 bases. From germline, CDR1 is SEHNR and CDR2 FQNEAQ (reference sequence). V shed 2 bases and J shed 6 bases, with 9 bases lying between them. The CDR3 contains 13 residues. CDR3 protein: CASSLFGKDTQYF. The CDR3 nucleotides read TGTGCCAGCAGCTTATTCGGGAAGGATACGCAGTATTTT.

The J gene is TRBJ1-5, the V gene TRBV25-1, with 7 positions matching TRBD1. Unmatched junction bases numbered 7, after V lost 6 bases and J lost 5 bases. The CDR3 covers 14 residues. Germline V CDR1 and CDR2: MGHDK, SYGVNS. The CDR3 loop reads CASSQGGFDQPQHF. CDR3 bases: TGTGCCAGCAGCCAGGGGGGGTTTGATCAGCCCCAGCATTTT.

As regards this clonotype: The junction and the germline gene differ at one end; a read error may be behind it. The rearrangement links TRBV6-1 to TRBJ1-3; D perhaps matches TRBD1 (5 bases). The CDR3 sequence is 14 residues long. Germline V CDR1 and CDR2: MNHNS, SASEGT. The CDR3 here is CASSPGTGGNTICF. CDR3 nucleotide sequence: TGTGCCAGCAGCCCCGGGACTGGTGGGAACACCATATGTTTT.

The chain couples TRBV19 to TRBJ1-1; D gene uncertain. V was trimmed by 0 bases and J by 5 bases, leaving 7 bases between them. This CDR3 is 13 amino acids long. Looked up from germline, CDR1 is LNHDA and CDR2 is SQIVND (reference sequence). DNA of the CDR3: TGTGCCAGTAGTATAGATGAGGAGACTGAAGCTTTCTTT. It specifies CASSIDEETEAFF.

In the case of this clonotype: This may come from a read error, since a much larger clone is one base off. This chain joins TRBV9 and TRBJ1-1; D unclear. This CDR3 is 13 amino acids long. Germline V gene sequence: CDR1 SGDLS, CDR2 YYNGEE. CDR3 amino acids: CASSLSGNTEASF. The CDR3 DNA follows: TGTGCCAGCAGTTTGAGTGGGAACACTGAAGCTTCCTTT.

The chain has TRBV2 and TRBJ1-5, with D unclear. V lost 1 base and J lost 0, with 7 bases in between. The CDR3 spans 15 residues. Germline V lookup: CDR1 SNHLY, CDR2 FYNNEI. CDR3 protein: CASSEGAYSNQPQHF. CDR3 DNA: TGTGCCAGCAGTGAAGGAGCTTATAGCAATCAGCCCCAGCATTTT.

This chain joins TRBV7-2 and TRBJ1-1; tentatively, D is TRBD1 (6 bases). The CDR3 is made up of 12 amino acids. Germline values: CDR1 SGHTA, CDR2 FQGNSA. The ends were cut back, 5 bases at V and 5 bases at J, with 9 bases in the middle. The CDR3 here is CASSQQGTEAFF. The CDR3, as DNA: TGTGCCAGCAGCCAACAGGGTACTGAAGCTTTCTTT.

This clonotype came up a few times. The rearrangement joins TRBV10-3 to TRBJ2-7; 9 bases are shared with TRBD1. In germline, CDR1 is ENHRY, CDR2 SYGVKD. CDR3 size: 13 residues. The J segment lost 3 bases and the V segment lost 10 bases, leaving 7 bases of the junction unmatched. The CDR3 spells CATDPGQGYEQYF. The CDR3 region has the DNA TGTGCCACCGACCCGGGACAGGGCTACGAGCAGTACTTC.